This T cell receptor beta chain was retrieved from a study of response to subunit inactivated influenza vaccine. Study results and limitations: Authors suggested that a seasonal influenza vaccination recruits few new T cells each time.

Germline lookup yields CDR1 SGHDN and CDR2 FVKESK. CDR3 length: 15 amino acids. Trimming cost V 1 base and J 4 bases; bases outside gene matches: 4. TCRdb recomputed calls from the RT-PCR reads with MiXCR, one row per CDR3 protein. There are hundreds of thousands of distinct CDR3 sequences in the sample; about 12% occur only once, and 9.5% to 13% lies in the top ten. On this clonotype itself: Its antigen is not identified.

This receptor was taken from a middle-aged man who received an inactivated influenza vaccine. The sequences come from PBMCs from blood, collected on the day of vaccination. This sequence joins TRBV14 and TRBJ2-7; 10 positions match TRBD1. In nucleotides, the CDR3 is TGTGCCAGCAGCCAAGGGAGGACAGGGGGATACGAGCAGTACTTC. This gives the protein CASSQGRTGGYEQYF. The full variable domain, in which reference TRBV14 and TRBJ2-7 provide the parts outside the CDR3, is EAGVTQFPSHSVIEKGQTVTLRCDPISGHDNLYWYRRVMGKEIKFLLHFVKESKQDESGMPNNRFLAERTGGTYSTLKVQPAELEDSGVYFCASSQGRTGGYEQYFGPGTRLTVT.